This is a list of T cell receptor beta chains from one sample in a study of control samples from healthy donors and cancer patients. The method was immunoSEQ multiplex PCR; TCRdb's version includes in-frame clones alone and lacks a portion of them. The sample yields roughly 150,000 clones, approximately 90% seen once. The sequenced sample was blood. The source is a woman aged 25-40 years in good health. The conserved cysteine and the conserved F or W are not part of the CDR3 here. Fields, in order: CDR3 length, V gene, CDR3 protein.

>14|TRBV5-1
ASSLAWGPDWTEAF
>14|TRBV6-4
ASSEIGTSGADTQY
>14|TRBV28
ASSRIRPQGAETQY
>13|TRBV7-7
ASSLTGTSTDTQY
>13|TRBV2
ASSLMATTNEKLF
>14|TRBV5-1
ASSSGTSGSSDTQY
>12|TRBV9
ASSVAPKSNEQF
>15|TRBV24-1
ATSDSLAGASTDTQY
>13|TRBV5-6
ASSLETGRREKLF
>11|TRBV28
ASSPGFNEKLF
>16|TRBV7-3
ASSPTGTVNSGANVLT
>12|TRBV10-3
AIGGRDGHHEQY
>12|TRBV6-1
ASSEFVSNQPQH
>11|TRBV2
ASSGDSLGELF
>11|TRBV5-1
ASSPGTVNEQY
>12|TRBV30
AWSALGQLYGYT
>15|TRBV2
ASSEWGDRGETDTQY
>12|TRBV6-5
ASSYNRGKAEAF
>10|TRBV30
AWSRRNTEAF
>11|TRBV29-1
SGLNSGADTQY
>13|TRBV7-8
ASSPDRRIHNEQF
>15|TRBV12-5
ASGPGTSGSWADTQY
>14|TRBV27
ASSLYVGGSGQPQH
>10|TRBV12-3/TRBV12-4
ASRHSNQPQH
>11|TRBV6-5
ASSSPAHSEAF
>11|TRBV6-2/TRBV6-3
ASSWDRRSEQY
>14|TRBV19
ASSPTDRSPNYGYT
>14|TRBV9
ASSVGLAGDSGELF
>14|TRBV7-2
ASSFVTGGTNEKLF
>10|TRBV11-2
ASSLAHNEQF
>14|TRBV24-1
ATSDSDPRHIGELF
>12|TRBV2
AIQLAGKYNEQF
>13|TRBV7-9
ASSFYRISDNEQF
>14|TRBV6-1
ASSERTARGNQPQH
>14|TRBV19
ASSNQGRISGNTIY
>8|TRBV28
ASSGEKLF
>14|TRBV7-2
ASSGYLRLATDTQY
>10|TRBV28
ASSFSYNEQF